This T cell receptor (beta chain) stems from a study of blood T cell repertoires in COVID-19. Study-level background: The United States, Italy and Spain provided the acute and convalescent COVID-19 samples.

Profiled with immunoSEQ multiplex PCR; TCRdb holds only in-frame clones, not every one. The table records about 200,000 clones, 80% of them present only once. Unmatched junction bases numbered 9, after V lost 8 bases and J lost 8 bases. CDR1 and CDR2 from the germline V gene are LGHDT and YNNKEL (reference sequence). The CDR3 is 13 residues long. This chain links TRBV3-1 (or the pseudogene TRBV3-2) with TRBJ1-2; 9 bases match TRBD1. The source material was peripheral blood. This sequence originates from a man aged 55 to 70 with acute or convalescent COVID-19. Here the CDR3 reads CASHNRGLEGYTF. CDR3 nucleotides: TGTGCCAGCCATAACAGGGGGCTGGAGGGCTACACCTTC.